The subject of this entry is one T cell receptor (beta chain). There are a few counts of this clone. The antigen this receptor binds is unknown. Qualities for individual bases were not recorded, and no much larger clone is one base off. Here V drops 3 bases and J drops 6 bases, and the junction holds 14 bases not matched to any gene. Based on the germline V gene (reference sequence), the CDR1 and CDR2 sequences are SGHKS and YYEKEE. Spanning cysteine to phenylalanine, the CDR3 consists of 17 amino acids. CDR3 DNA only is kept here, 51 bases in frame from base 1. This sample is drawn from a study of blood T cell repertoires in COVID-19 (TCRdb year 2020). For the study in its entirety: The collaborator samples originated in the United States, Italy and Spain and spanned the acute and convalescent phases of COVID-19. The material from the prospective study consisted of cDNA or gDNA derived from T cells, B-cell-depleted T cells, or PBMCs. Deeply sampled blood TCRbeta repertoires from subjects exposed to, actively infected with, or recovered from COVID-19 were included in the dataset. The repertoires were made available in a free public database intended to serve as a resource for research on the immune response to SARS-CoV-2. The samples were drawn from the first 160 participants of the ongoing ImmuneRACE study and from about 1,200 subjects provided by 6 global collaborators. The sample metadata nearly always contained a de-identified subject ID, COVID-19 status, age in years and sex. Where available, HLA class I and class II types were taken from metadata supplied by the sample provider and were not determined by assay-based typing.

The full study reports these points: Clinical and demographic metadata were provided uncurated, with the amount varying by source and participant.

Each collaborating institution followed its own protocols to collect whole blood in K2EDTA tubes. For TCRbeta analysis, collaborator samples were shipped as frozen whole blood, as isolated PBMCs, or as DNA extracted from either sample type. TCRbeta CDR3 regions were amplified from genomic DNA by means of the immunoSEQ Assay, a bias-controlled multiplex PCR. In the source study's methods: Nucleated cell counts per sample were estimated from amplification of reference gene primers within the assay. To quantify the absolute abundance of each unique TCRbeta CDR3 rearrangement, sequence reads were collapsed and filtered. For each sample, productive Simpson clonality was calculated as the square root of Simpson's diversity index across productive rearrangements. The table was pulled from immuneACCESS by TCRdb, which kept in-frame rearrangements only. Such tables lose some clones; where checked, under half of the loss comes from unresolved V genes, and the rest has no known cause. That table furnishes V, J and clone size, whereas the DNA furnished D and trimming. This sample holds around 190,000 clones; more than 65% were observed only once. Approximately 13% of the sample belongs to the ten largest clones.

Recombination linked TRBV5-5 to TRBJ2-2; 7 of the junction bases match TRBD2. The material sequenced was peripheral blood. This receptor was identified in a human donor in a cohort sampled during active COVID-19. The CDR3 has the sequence CASSSPLQRLASGELFF. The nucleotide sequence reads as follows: TGTGCCAGCAGCTCACCCCTCCAGAGACTAGCATCCGGGGAGCTGTTTTTT.